This T cell receptor beta chain emerged from a study of siplizumab effects on memory and regulatory T cells. The method was immunoSEQ multiplex PCR; TCRdb's version includes in-frame clones alone and lacks a portion of them. The sample has some 110,000 clones; 90% to 95% are singletons. Findings of the study overall: No more than a minor fraction of alloreactive clones could be traced back to unstimulated subsets. Mean Treg-derived proportions of mappable alloreactive CD4+ clones were around 72% for siplizumab and about 28% for controls. Greater diversity than memory cells seemed evident in naive T cells, which also appeared to be major alloresponse contributors. Siplizumab significantly reduced alloreactive sequences traceable to unstimulated CD4+ memory cells.

Deletions cut 9 bases from V and 1 base from J, with 16 bases between. Germline lookup yields CDR1 SGHTA and CDR2 FQGNSA. The CDR3 has 14 residues. Note on this clone: Its target is unknown.

J is TRBJ2-7 and V is TRBV7-2; tentative D call: TRBD1 (6 bases). The sequence derives from a human donor in good health. Sequenced material: non-Treg CD4+ T cells sorted from blood. CDR3 coding DNA: TGTGCCAGTAGCCCAGGGGTTGCGTCCTACGAGCAGTACTTC. This translates into CASSPGVASYEQYF.